Presented here are 25 T cell receptor beta chains from one specimen sequenced in a study of blood T cell repertoires in COVID-19. Produced via immunoSEQ multiplex PCR; TCRdb's table is partial and in-frame only. This sample has 100,000 to 120,000 clones, with 85% found just once. The sample consisted of peripheral blood. These receptors all come from a man between 50 and 59 years old with acute or convalescent COVID-19.

V gene TRBV3-1 (or the pseudogene TRBV3-2) combines with J gene TRBJ1-5; the D gene is possibly TRBD1 (6 bases). V shed 0 bases and J shed 4 bases, with 10 bases lying between them. This CDR3 spans 15 amino acids. The germline V gene has CDR1 LGHDT and CDR2 YNNKEL (reference sequence). The CDR3 is CASSQETGRNQPQHF. The CDR3, as DNA: TGTGCCAGCAGCCAAGAAACAGGGAGAAATCAGCCCCAGCATTTT.

The CDR3 nucleotides are TGCGCCAGCAGTAGGACAAAGGATGGCTACACCTTC. Amino acid sequence: CASSRTKDGYTF. The chain carries TRBV10-2 and TRBJ1-2; TRBD1 might be the D (5 bases). CDR3 size: 12 residues. V was shortened by 5 bases and J by 6 bases, with 10 bases between the two germline ends. CDR1 is WSHSY and CDR2 is SAAADI in the germline V gene.

This chain uses TRBV18 with TRBJ2-1; perhaps TRBD1 as D (6 bases). The germline gives CDR1 KGHSH, CDR2 LQKENI. The V gene lost 2 bases and the J gene lost 8 bases, with 10 bases spanning the gap. The CDR3 is 13 residues long. Here the CDR3 DNA reads TGTGCCAGCTCACCAGGACAGTCCCATGAGCAGTTCTTC. This encodes CASSPGQSHEQFF. Supplemented by reference TRBV18 and TRBJ2-1, the full variable domain reads NAGVMQNPRHLVRRRGQEARLRCSPMKGHSHVYWYRQLPEEGLKFMVYLQKENIIDESGMPKERFSAEFPKEGPSILRIQQVVRGDSAAYFCASSPGQSHEQFFGPGTRLTVL.

This clone has just a few counts. This rearrangement joins TRBV9 to TRBJ2-3; the match to TRBD2 covers 8 bases. Germline CDR1 SGDLS, CDR2 YYNGEE. V shed 4 bases, J shed 0 bases, and the junction held 7 bases outside the gene matches. CDR3 length: 16 amino acids. CDR3 in amino acids: CASSRASGPSTDTQYF. In nucleotides, the CDR3 is TGTGCCAGCAGCCGCGCTAGCGGGCCTAGCACAGATACGCAGTATTTT.

This sequence joins TRBV13 and TRBJ1-4; D is perhaps TRBD1 (5 bases). The CDR3 sequence is 14 residues long. The ends were cut back, 0 bases at V and 5 bases at J, with 7 bases in the middle. CDR1 and CDR2 from the germline V gene are PRHDT and FYEKMQ (reference sequence). The CDR3 region has the DNA TGTGCCAGCAGCTTAGGCCAGGGAAATGAAAAACTGTTTTTT. This codes for CASSLGQGNEKLFF.

The V call is TRBV19, the J call TRBJ2-1; TRBD1 is a possible D gene (6 bases). The CDR3 runs to 14 residues. The V end was cut by 3 bases, the J end by 4 bases, with 10 bases between. The germline V gene encodes CDR1 LNHDA and CDR2 SQIVND (reference sequence). The CDR3 DNA follows: TGTGCCAGTAGTATGGCAGGACAGTACAATGAGCAGTTCTTC. It specifies CASSMAGQYNEQFF.

The chain couples TRBV5-6 to TRBJ2-3, with TRBD1 as a possible D gene (5 bases). Germline V gene data show CDR1 as SGHDT and CDR2 as YYEEEE. With 2 bases removed from V and 4 bases from J, the gap between germline ends came to 17 bases. This CDR3 is 16 amino acids long. CDR3 sequence (DNA): TGTGCCAGCAGCTTCCTTGGTAGGGGATCCCCAGATACGCAGTATTTT. Translated, it gives CASSFLGRGSPDTQYF.

V and J are TRBV5-4 and TRBJ1-1; D gene ambiguous. Germline CDR1 is SGHNT and CDR2 is YYREEE (reference sequence). With 2 bases removed from V and 1 base from J, the gap between germline ends came to 3 bases. The CDR3 is 12 residues long. The CDR3 reads CASSFRNTEAFF. In DNA form, the CDR3 reads TGTGCCAGCAGCTTCAGGAACACTGAAGCTTTCTTT.

The CDR3 loop is CASSFYDSLHNSPLHF. The CDR3 nucleotides read TGTGCCAGCAGCTTCTATGACAGTCTCCATAATTCACCCCTCCACTTT. The rearrangement uses TRBV5-6 and TRBJ1-6, with a possible D match to TRBD1 (5 bases). The CDR3 spans 16 residues. From germline, CDR1 is SGHDT and CDR2 YYEEEE. The V gene lost 2 bases and the J gene lost 5 bases, with 14 bases spanning the gap. Full variable domain (remainder filled in from reference TRBV5-6 and TRBJ1-6): DAGVTQSPTHLIKTRGQQVTLRCSPKSGHDTVSWYQQALGQGPQFIFQYYEEEERQRGNFPDRFSGHQFPNYSSELNVNALLLGDSALYLCASSFYDSLHNSPLHFGNGTRLTVT.

V gene TRBV5-1 combines with J gene TRBJ2-7; tentatively, D is TRBD2 (6 bases). CDR1 and CDR2 from the germline V gene are SGHRS and YFSETQ. The CDR3 length is 16 residues. Trimming took 4 bases from V and 0 from J, leaving 17 bases between them. The CDR3 nucleotides read TGCGCCAGCAGCCCAAGCATAGCGGCGAGCTCCTACGAGCAGTACTTC. Its protein is CASSPSIAASSYEQYF.

The chain joins TRBV18 to TRBJ2-3; 11 positions agree with TRBD2. Trimming removed 6 bases from V and 2 bases from J; junction bases left unmatched: 10. This CDR3 has 17 amino acids. Germline assignment: CDR1 KGHSH and CDR2 LQKENI. The CDR3 DNA reads TGTGCCAGCTCTCTTCGTCGGACTAGCGGGCTCACAGATACGCAGTATTTT. Its translation: CASSLRRTSGLTDTQYF.

The V and J genes are TRBV4-1 and TRBJ2-7; D is ambiguous. Trimming took 1 base from V and 0 from J, leaving 10 bases between them. Germline values: CDR1 MGHRA, CDR2 YSYEKL. There are 15 residues in the CDR3. The CDR3, as DNA: TGCGCCAGCAGCCAAGGCTTCTCCAGCTCCTACGAGCAGTACTTC. Amino acid sequence: CASSQGFSSSYEQYF.

The chain uses TRBV2 and TRBJ1-2; D not resolved. The CDR3 runs 13 residues. Germline CDR1 reads SNHLY; CDR2 reads FYNNEI. Trimming stripped 4 bases from V and 3 bases from J, with 9 bases between. The CDR3 nucleotides are TGTGCCAGCAGTGTTTCGCCGGACTATGGCTACACCTTC. It translates to CASSVSPDYGYTF.

The chain carries TRBV25-1 and TRBJ1-4, with D perhaps TRBD1 (6 bases). V was cut by 2 bases and J by 3 bases, with 10 bases left in between. The CDR3 totals 15 residues. Per germline, CDR1 MGHDK and CDR2 SYGVNS. In nucleotides, the CDR3 is TGTGCCAGCAGTGAAAGCGGGACACCTAATGAAAAACTGTTTTTT. Translating gives CASSESGTPNEKLFF. Combining the CDR3 with reference TRBV25-1 and TRBJ1-4 gives the whole variable domain EADIYQTPRYLVIGTGKKITLECSQTMGHDKMYWYQQDPGMELHLIHYSYGVNSTEKGDLSSESTVSRIRTEHFPLTLESARPSHTSQYLCASSESGTPNEKLFFGSGTQLSVL.

The J gene is TRBJ2-3, the V gene TRBV3-1 (or the pseudogene TRBV3-2), with 9 positions matching TRBD2. V gave up 6 bases and J gave up 2 bases; unmatched junction bases: 6. Germline lookup yields CDR1 LGHDT and CDR2 YNNKEL (reference sequence). This CDR3 is built from 15 residues. The CDR3 DNA sequence: TGTGCCAGCAGGCTTGCGGGGGGGCCCACAGATACGCAGTATTTT. Its translation is CASRLAGGPTDTQYF.

V gene TRBV4-1 combines with J gene TRBJ1-1; a weak D match, TRBD1 (6 bases). CDR1 is MGHRA, CDR2 YSYEKL, per germline. Trimming pared 0 bases from V and 3 bases from J, leaving 8 bases between. This CDR3 is 14 amino acids long. The CDR3 is CASSQEDSYTEAFF. The CDR3 DNA is TGCGCCAGCAGCCAAGAGGACAGCTACACTGAAGCTTTCTTT.

This chain connects TRBV7-3 to TRBJ2-3, with TRBD2 matching 7 bases. The CDR3 is 14 amino acids. The germline V gene has CDR1 SGHTA and CDR2 FQGTGA. V lost 5 bases to trimming and J lost 0 bases; unmatched junction nucleotides: 2. The CDR3 DNA is TGTGCCAGCAGCCGTAGCGGGAGCACAGATACGCAGTATTTT. Protein sequence: CASSRSGSTDTQYF.

The chain employs TRBV2 and TRBJ1-5; D is unresolved. The CDR3 has 14 amino acids. With 8 bases removed from V and 5 bases from J, the gap between germline ends came to 16 bases. Germline CDR1 reads SNHLY; CDR2 reads FYNNEI. The CDR3 nucleotides read TGTGCCAGCCTAAAGACAAAGGATTATCAGCCCCAGCATTTT. It translates to CASLKTKDYQPQHF.

This clone was seen more than once but under ten times. The chain recombines TRBV27 with TRBJ1-4, with TRBD1 matching over 8 bases. The V gene's germline CDR1 is MNHEY and CDR2 SMNVEV (reference sequence). This CDR3 is built from 17 residues. Trimming cost V 3 bases and J 0 bases; bases outside gene matches: 6. As DNA, the CDR3 is TGTGCCAGCAGTTTCGACAGGGGATACTCAACTAATGAAAAACTGTTTTTT. Amino acid sequence: CASSFDRGYSTNEKLFF.

The chain has TRBV14 and TRBJ2-7; 11 nucleotides match TRBD1. The V and J ends lost 2 bases and 2 bases, in that order; junction bases with no gene match: 2. CDR3 length equals 15 residues. Germline-derived CDR1 and CDR2 are SGHDN and FVKESK. CDR3 DNA: TGTGCCAGCAGCCAACCGGGACAGGGGGCCTACGAGCAGTACTTC. Translation: CASSQPGQGAYEQYF.

In its sample, this clone was seen once. The chain uses TRBV6-5 and TRBJ1-2, with D possibly TRBD1 on 5 matching bases. Between the trimmed V and J ends, which lost 7 bases and 3 bases, there was a span of 12 bases. The CDR3 is 13 residues long. Germline lookup yields CDR1 MNHEY and CDR2 SVGAGI. CDR3 in amino acids: CASILRGYYGYTF. In DNA form, the CDR3 reads TGTGCCAGCATCCTCCGGGGGTACTATGGCTACACCTTC.

This chain links TRBV2 with TRBJ2-3; 7 nucleotides match TRBD2. The CDR3 length is 15 residues. J was trimmed by 4 bases and V by 3 bases; bases with no gene match: 7. CDR1 and CDR2 (germline): SNHLY, FYNNEI. The CDR3 here is CASSDGRVRPDTQYF. As DNA, the CDR3 is TGTGCCAGCAGTGATGGGAGGGTTCGTCCAGATACGCAGTATTTT.

The chain couples TRBV4-2 to TRBJ2-2, with TRBD2 as a possible D gene (6 bases). The CDR3 is 14 amino acids. V was clipped by 0 bases and J by 7 bases, with 9 bases between them. Germline V lookup: CDR1 LGHNA, CDR2 YNFKEQ. CDR3 residues: CASSQDRGDGELFF. CDR3 DNA: TGTGCCAGCAGCCAAGATCGCGGGGACGGGGAGCTGTTTTTT.

The J gene is TRBJ2-5, the V gene TRBV6-5; D is uncertain. Germline V lookup: CDR1 MNHEY, CDR2 SVGAGI. V was pared by 9 bases and J by 0 bases, with 8 bases between. There are 12 residues in the CDR3. CDR3 amino acids: CASLQYQETQYF. The CDR3, as DNA: TGTGCCAGTCTCCAGTACCAAGAGACCCAGTACTTC.

This clone was counted a few times. The CDR3 DNA reads as TGTGCCAGCAGCTTAGGACTTTCATCCTACAATGAGCAGTTCTTC. Translating it yields CASSLGLSSYNEQFF. J is TRBJ2-1 and V is TRBV7-3; a weak D match, TRBD2 (5 bases). The V gene's germline CDR1 is SGHTA and CDR2 FQGTGA. V lost 2 bases, J lost 1 base, and 9 bases lay in between. The length of the CDR3 is 15 residues.